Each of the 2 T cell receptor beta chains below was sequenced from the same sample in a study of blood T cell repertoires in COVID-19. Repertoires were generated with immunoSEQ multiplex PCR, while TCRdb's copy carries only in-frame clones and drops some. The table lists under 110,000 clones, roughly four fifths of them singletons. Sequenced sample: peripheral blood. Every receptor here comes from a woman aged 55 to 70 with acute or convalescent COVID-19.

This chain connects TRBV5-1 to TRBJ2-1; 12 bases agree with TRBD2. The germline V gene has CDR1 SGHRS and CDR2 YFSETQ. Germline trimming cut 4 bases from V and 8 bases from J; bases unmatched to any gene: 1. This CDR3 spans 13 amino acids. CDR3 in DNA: TGCGCCAGCAGCAGGACTAGCGGGGATGAGCAGTTCTTC. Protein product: CASSRTSGDEQFF.

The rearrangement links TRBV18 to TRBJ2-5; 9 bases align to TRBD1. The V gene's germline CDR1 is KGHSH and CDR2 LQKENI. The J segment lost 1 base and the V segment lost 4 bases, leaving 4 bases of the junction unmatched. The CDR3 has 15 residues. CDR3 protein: CASSLLQGAQETQYF. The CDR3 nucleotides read TGTGCCAGCTCACTCCTACAGGGGGCCCAAGAGACCCAGTACTTC.